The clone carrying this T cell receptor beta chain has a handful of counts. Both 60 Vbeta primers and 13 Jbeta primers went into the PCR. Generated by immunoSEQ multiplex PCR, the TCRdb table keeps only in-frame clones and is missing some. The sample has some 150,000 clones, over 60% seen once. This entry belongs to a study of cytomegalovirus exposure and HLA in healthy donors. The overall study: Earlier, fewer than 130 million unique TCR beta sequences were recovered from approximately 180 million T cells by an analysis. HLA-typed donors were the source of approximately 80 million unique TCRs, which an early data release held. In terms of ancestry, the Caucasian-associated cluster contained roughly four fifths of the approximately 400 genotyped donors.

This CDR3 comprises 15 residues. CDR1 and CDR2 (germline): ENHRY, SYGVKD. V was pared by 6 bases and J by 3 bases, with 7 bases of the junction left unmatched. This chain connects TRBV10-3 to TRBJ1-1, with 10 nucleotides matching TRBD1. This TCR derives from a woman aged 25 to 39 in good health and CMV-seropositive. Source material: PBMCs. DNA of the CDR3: TGTGCCATCAGAGGGACAGGGGTCTCAGACACTGAAGCTTTCTTT. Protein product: CAIRGTGVSDTEAFF.